Below, 20 T cell receptor beta chains from the same sample are listed, as sequenced in a study of blood T cell repertoires in COVID-19. Clones were read by immunoSEQ multiplex PCR, and TCRdb kept only the in-frame ones, dropping some. The sample lists about 160,000 clones; around 80% were seen once. The sample was peripheral blood. These receptors were taken from a man aged 60-69 years with active or convalescent COVID-19.

The V and J genes are TRBV7-3 and TRBJ2-7; a possible D gene is TRBD1 (6 bases). The CDR3 length is 13 residues. V shed 2 bases and J shed 6 bases, with 11 bases lying between them. Germline CDR1 reads SGHTA; CDR2 reads FQGTGA. The CDR3 sequence: CASSLGGRGEQYF. The CDR3 DNA follows: TGTGCCAGCAGCTTAGGGGGCCGGGGCGAGCAGTACTTC.

This clone turned up a few times. V usage is TRBV27 and J usage is TRBJ2-7; TRBD2 matches at 10 bases. There are 16 residues in the CDR3. Trimming cost V 0 bases and J 4 bases; bases outside gene matches: 6. Per germline, CDR1 MNHEY and CDR2 SMNVEV (reference sequence). The CDR3, as DNA: TGTGCCAGCAGTTTATCGATGCCTAGCGGGAGATACGAGCAGTACTTC. Translating gives CASSLSMPSGRYEQYF.

This rearrangement joins TRBV10-3 to TRBJ1-1; 9 bases line up with TRBD1. Trimming took 10 bases from V and 0 from J; bases not matched to a gene: 3. The CDR3 spans 13 residues. Germline CDR1 ENHRY, CDR2 SYGVKD. The DNA for the CDR3 is TGTGCCACCGGACAGGGGATGAACACTGAAGCTTTCTTT. The encoded protein is CATGQGMNTEAFF.

The chain employs TRBV28 and TRBJ1-3, with D maybe TRBD1 (5 bases). The CDR3 has 13 residues. The germline V gene has CDR1 MDHEN and CDR2 SYDVKM. Trimming shortened V by 5 bases and J by 5 bases, and 10 bases separated the two germline ends. The CDR3 DNA reads as TGTGCCAGCAGTCAGGACACGCGAAACACCATATATTTT. It codes for CASSQDTRNTIYF. Full variable domain (remainder filled in from reference TRBV28 and TRBJ1-3): DVKVTQSSRYLVKRTGEKVFLECVQDMDHENMFWYRQDPGLGLRLIYFSYDVKMKEKGDIPEGYSVSREKKERFSLILESASTNQTSMYLCASSQDTRNTIYFGEGSWLTVV.

This clone was detected only a few times. This rearrangement joins TRBV11-2 to TRBJ2-7; 7 nucleotides align to TRBD2. There are 14 residues in the CDR3. Germline loops: CDR1 SGHAT, CDR2 FQNNGV. The junction had 6 bases not matched to a gene; V was cut back by 3 bases and J by 4 bases. CDR3 protein: CASSLLGRAYEQYF. The CDR3 nucleotides read TGTGCCAGCAGCTTGCTGGGGAGGGCATACGAGCAGTACTTC.

This clone appeared a few times. The rearrangement links TRBV4-1 to TRBJ1-6, with D possibly matching TRBD1 (5 bases). Trimming removed 4 bases from V and 5 bases from J, with 12 bases in between. CDR1 and CDR2 from the germline V gene are MGHRA and YSYEKL. The CDR3 has 15 residues. The CDR3 region has the DNA TGCGCCAGCAGCCGGAAGACGGGGGATAATTCACCCCTCCACTTT. It codes for CASSRKTGDNSPLHF.

A note on this clone: A read error may account for a junction end that differs from germline. This sequence joins TRBV18 and TRBJ1-1; 7 bases are a match to TRBD1. The germline CDR1 and CDR2 sequences are KGHSH and LQKENI. The CDR3 is 13 amino acids. In DNA form, the CDR3 reads TGTGCCAGCACACCCAGGGGGGTCACTGAAGCTTTCTTT. Translating gives CASTPRGVTEAFF. The full variable domain, its missing parts supplied by reference TRBV18 and TRBJ1-1, is NAGVMQNPRHLVRRRGQEARLRCSPMKGHSHVYWYRQLPEEGLKFMVYLQKENIIDESGMPKERFSAEFPKEGPSILRIQQVVRGDSAAYFCASTPRGVTEAFFGQGTRLTVV.

The chain combines TRBV6-5 with TRBJ2-2, with 13 nucleotides matching TRBD2. This CDR3 has 15 residues. V shed 6 bases, J shed 5 bases, and the junction held 3 bases outside the gene matches. Germline CDR1 MNHEY, CDR2 SVGAGI. The CDR3 is CASRGGLAGTGELFF. The CDR3 DNA is TGTGCCAGCAGGGGGGGACTAGCGGGAACCGGGGAGCTGTTTTTT.

CDR3 protein: CASSLRGNNSPLHF. CDR3 in DNA: TGCGCCAGCAGCTTGAGAGGAAATAATTCACCCCTCCACTTT. The chain links TRBV5-1 to TRBJ1-6; D is unclear. The CDR3 has 14 amino acids. The V gene's germline CDR1 is SGHRS and CDR2 YFSETQ. Trimming left V 1 base short and J 5 bases short, with 7 bases between.

The chain joins TRBV6-7 to TRBJ1-2; D possibly corresponds to TRBD1 (6 bases). TRBV6-7 is flagged as an ORF with uncertain function. The CDR3 has 16 amino acids. V shed 3 bases and J shed 0 bases, with 14 bases lying between them. CDR3 residues: CASSYYYRAPNYGYTF. The CDR3 DNA reads TGTGCCAGCAGTTATTACTACAGGGCTCCTAACTATGGCTACACCTTC.

The chain recombines TRBV5-1 with TRBJ2-7; 8 positions agree with TRBD2. Germline-derived CDR1 and CDR2 are SGHRS and YFSETQ. Trimming took 4 bases from V and 3 from J; bases not matched to a gene: 3. CDR3 length equals 13 residues. The DNA for the CDR3 is TGCGCCAGCAGCGGGAGCGGGGGCTACGAGCAGTACTTC. Amino acid sequence: CASSGSGGYEQYF.

This CDR3 is CASSVDSYEQYF. CDR3 in DNA: TGTGCCAGTAGTGTCGACAGCTACGAGCAGTACTTC. This chain connects TRBV19 to TRBJ2-7; weak D call: TRBD1 (5 bases). Deletions cut 5 bases from V and 3 bases from J, with 8 bases between. The CDR3 loop spans 12 amino acids. Germline V lookup: CDR1 LNHDA, CDR2 SQIVND (reference sequence).

This clone showed up many times. DNA for the CDR3: TGTGCCAGCAGCTCCGGACAGGGGGCTAGGGAGCAGTACTTC. Residues: CASSSGQGAREQYF. The gene calls are TRBV7-9 and TRBJ2-7; 11 bases are shared with TRBD1. CDR1 and CDR2 from the germline V gene are SEHNR and FQNEAQ (reference sequence). The trim removed 4 bases at V and 7 bases at J, leaving 6 bases unmatched. The CDR3 extends over 14 amino acids.

The V gene is TRBV15, the J gene TRBJ2-5, with a weak D call TRBD2 (6 bases). V lost 5 bases and J 1 base, leaving 14 bases between the germline ends. Germline V gene lookup returns CDR1 LNHNV and CDR2 YYDKDF (reference sequence). There are 15 residues in the CDR3. CDR3 DNA: TGTGCCACCAGCCCCGGCGGGATTACCCAAGAGACCCAGTACTTC. Amino acids: CATSPGGITQETQYF.

In its sample, this clone was seen many times. At the DNA level, this CDR3 is encoded by other sequences in the same sample as well. The rearrangement links TRBV29-1 to TRBJ2-7, with D perhaps TRBD2 (5 bases). V shed 0 bases and J shed 3 bases, with 6 bases lying between them. CDR1 is SQVTM and CDR2 is ANQGSEA in the germline V gene. This CDR3 comprises 12 residues. The CDR3 loop is CSVEDGSYEQYF. In DNA form, the CDR3 reads TGCAGCGTTGAAGATGGGAGCTACGAGCAGTACTTC.

This chain links TRBV6-6 with TRBJ2-3, with D perhaps TRBD2 (6 bases). The CDR3 totals 15 residues. Trimming took 6 bases from V and 0 from J, leaving 13 bases between them. The germline gives CDR1 MNHNY, CDR2 SVGAGI (reference sequence). CDR3 sequence: CASSILASSTDTQYF. The CDR3 DNA sequence: TGTGCCAGCAGCATCCTAGCGTCTAGCACAGATACGCAGTATTTT.

This clone was recorded only once. The chain joins TRBV11-2 to TRBJ2-1; D may be TRBD1 (5 bases). The CDR3 has 14 residues. The germline V and J ends were trimmed by 4 bases and 6 bases, with 13 bases remaining between them. Germline lookup yields CDR1 SGHAT and CDR2 FQNNGV. CDR3 protein: CASSSRAGINEQFF. CDR3 bases: TGTGCCAGCAGCTCCCGGGCAGGGATCAATGAGCAGTTCTTC.

This clone has just one count. The chain employs TRBV10-3 and TRBJ1-1, with 8 nucleotides matching TRBD1. Trimming at V came to 10 bases and at J to 0 bases, leaving 10 bases not matched to a gene. CDR1 is ENHRY, CDR2 SYGVKD, per germline. This CDR3 region has 15 residues. CDR3 in amino acids: CASRQGSLMNTEAFF. The CDR3 region has the DNA TGTGCCAGCCGACAGGGGAGCCTCATGAACACTGAAGCTTTCTTT.

The chain carries TRBV10-1 and TRBJ1-5, with D hard to call. This CDR3 spans 13 amino acids. CDR1 is WNHNN, CDR2 SYGVQD, per germline (reference sequence). V lost 3 bases and J lost 0, with 3 bases in between. CDR3 nucleotides: TGCGCCAGCAGTGACGGTAGCAATCAGCCCCAGCATTTT. Its protein is CASSDGSNQPQHF.

The chain uses TRBV11-2 and TRBJ2-2, with 8 bases that match TRBD1. The CDR3 length is 15 residues. Germline V gene lookup returns CDR1 SGHAT and CDR2 FQNNGV. With 5 bases clipped from V and 5 bases from J, the junction kept 7 bases outside the gene matches. The CDR3 spells CASSLTGVRTGELFF. Here the CDR3 DNA reads TGTGCCAGCAGCCTGACAGGGGTCCGGACCGGGGAGCTGTTTTTT.